One sample yielded the 19 T cell receptor beta chains listed below, sequenced in a study of shared clonotypes between healthy human individuals (dated by TCRdb to 2018 to 2021). CD8 naive samples consisted of CD45RO-negative cells that were positively selected for CCR7, yielding a CD45RA+CCR7+ population without TemRA cells. The method behind the library was the immunoSEQ multiplex PCR assay. In its TCRdb copy, this immuneACCESS table keeps in-frame sequences only and misses some clones. Where compared with another copy, unresolved V genes explain less than half of these, and the others have no known cause. This sample lists approximately 1.9 million clones; around 93% were detected once. The top ten hold about 1.7% of the sample. Source material: naive CD8+ T cells from PBMCs. The sample's cell subset or site label is to be understood as: CD45RA+CCR7+. The source of these receptors is a man younger than 30 in good health. Some clones in this sample may be carry-over from other donors' samples.

The chain has TRBV27 and TRBJ2-5, with D possibly being TRBD1 or TRBD2 (6 bases each). Germline loops: CDR1 MNHEY, CDR2 SMNVEV (reference sequence). This CDR3 has 14 residues. With 6 bases removed from V and 5 bases from J, the gap between germline ends came to 16 bases. The CDR3 DNA sequence: TGTGCCAGCAGCCCGGGACATGGGAGGGAGACCCAGTACTTC. It specifies CASSPGHGRETQYF.

The V gene is TRBV4-1, the J gene TRBJ2-1; D possibly corresponds to TRBD2 (5 bases). Germline CDR1 MGHRA, CDR2 YSYEKL. Trimming took 6 bases from V and 4 from J, leaving 16 bases between them. The CDR3 is made up of 15 amino acids. Here the CDR3 DNA reads TGCGCCAGCAGGTCTACAATCGGAGGATACAATGAGCAGTTCTTC. As protein: CASRSTIGGYNEQFF.

The chain combines TRBV5-1 with TRBJ2-1; TRBD2 matches at 7 bases. CDR1 is SGHRS, CDR2 YFSETQ, per germline. The CDR3 runs 16 residues. V was pared by 4 bases and J by 8 bases, with 15 bases of the junction left unmatched. This CDR3 is CASSGDYGGRGDEQFF. The CDR3 nucleotides read TGCGCCAGCAGCGGGGACTACGGCGGGCGAGGGGATGAGCAGTTCTTC.

The genes are TRBV28 and TRBJ2-7; D gene ambiguous. Trimming took off 4 bases at V and 4 bases at J, with 14 bases between the two ends. The CDR3 spans 14 residues. Germline V CDR1 and CDR2: MDHEN, SYDVKM. DNA for the CDR3: TGTGCCAGCAGTTCCGGGCCCACCAAATACGAGCAGTACTTC. Its translation: CASSSGPTKYEQYF.

This chain joins TRBV27 and TRBJ1-2; D perhaps matches TRBD1 (5 bases). The CDR3 contains 13 residues. V shed 9 bases and J shed 3 bases, with 14 bases lying between them. Germline-derived CDR1 and CDR2 are MNHEY and SMNVEV (reference sequence). The CDR3 nucleotides are TGTGCCAGTGGGGGGAGATTAGACTATGGCTACACCTTC. As protein: CASGGRLDYGYTF.

The chain carries TRBV12-2 and TRBJ1-4; the table assigns TRBD1, which was not confirmed against the DNA. TRBV12-2 corresponds to a pseudogene. This CDR3 spans 20 amino acids. The CDR3 is CASRLRFTGQKTTTNEKLFF. CDR3 nucleotide sequence: TGTGCAAGTCGCTTAAGATTTACGGGACAGAAGACCACAACTAATGAAAAACTGTTTTTT.

The J gene is TRBJ2-3, the V gene TRBV7-8, with 7 bases identical to TRBD2. The CDR3 runs 16 residues. Losses at the gene ends were 5 bases for V and 5 bases for J; bases not matched to a gene: 13. Germline CDR1 SGHVS, CDR2 FQNEAQ. The CDR3 sequence is CASSPGLAGAQDTQYF. The CDR3 coding sequence is TGTGCCAGCAGCCCCGGGTTAGCGGGTGCGCAAGATACGCAGTATTTT.

The J gene is TRBJ1-1, the V gene TRBV23-1; D call uncertain. TRBV23-1 is flagged as an ORF with uncertain function. The CDR3 contains 13 residues. V lost 4 bases and J 5 bases, leaving 11 bases between the germline ends. The CDR3: CASSRRYATEAFF. CDR3 DNA: TGCGCCAGCAGTCGGCGTTACGCTACTGAAGCTTTCTTT.

V and J are TRBV9 and TRBJ2-7, with 9 bases fitting TRBD1. Germline V lookup: CDR1 SGDLS, CDR2 YYNGEE. This CDR3 spans 15 amino acids. The junction had 8 bases not matched to a gene; V was cut back by 4 bases and J by 3 bases. The CDR3 sequence is CASSRQGVRVYEQYF. CDR3 nucleotide sequence: TGTGCCAGCAGCCGACAGGGGGTAAGGGTCTACGAGCAGTACTTC.

The V gene is TRBV11-1, the J gene TRBJ1-5, with D perhaps matching TRBD1 (5 bases). Trimming took off 6 bases at V and 3 bases at J, with 9 bases between the two ends. Germline values: CDR1 SGHAT, CDR2 FQDESV (reference sequence). The CDR3 runs to 13 residues. The CDR3 sequence is CASSPGPNQPQHF. The CDR3 DNA is TGTGCCAGCAGTCCGGGGCCCAATCAGCCCCAGCATTTT.

The rearrangement uses TRBV12-5 and TRBJ2-2, with 7 bases matching TRBD1. J gave up 0 bases and V 5 bases, and 9 bases lay outside the gene matches. This CDR3 spans 17 amino acids. Germline assignment: CDR1 LGHNT and CDR2 FRNRAP. The CDR3 coding sequence is TGTGCTAGTGGTGTTACCGGGACAGCGACGAACACCGGGGAGCTGTTTTTT. Protein: CASGVTGTATNTGELFF.

This chain uses TRBV19 with TRBJ1-3; TRBD1 might be the D (6 bases). Germline V gives CDR1 LNHDA, CDR2 SQIVND (reference sequence). Trimming took off 3 bases at V and 1 base at J, with 19 bases between the two ends. This CDR3 has 18 residues. The CDR3 DNA reads TGTGCCAGTAGTATCCAGACAGGAGCCCTTCTATCTGGAAACACCATATATTTT. Protein sequence: CASSIQTGALLSGNTIYF.

Concerning this clone: The sample contains more than one DNA sequence encoding this CDR3. The V gene is TRBV19, the J gene TRBJ2-7; either TRBD1 or TRBD2 may supply D (6 bases each). CDR1 LNHDA and CDR2 SQIVND come from the germline V gene (reference sequence). CDR3 length: 14 residues. Trimming left V 2 bases short and J 2 bases short, with 10 bases between. DNA of the CDR3: TGTGCCAGTAGTATATTCGGGGGCCCCTACGAGCAGTACTTC. Its translation: CASSIFGGPYEQYF. The full variable domain, completed using reference TRBV19 and TRBJ2-7, is DGGITQSPKYLFRKEGQNVTLSCEQNLNHDAMYWYRQDPGQGLRLIYYSQIVNDFQKGDIAEGYSVSREKKESFPLTVTSAQKNPTAFYLCASSIFGGPYEQYFGPGTRLTVT.

The CDR3 region is CASSFGTTKETQYF. The DNA of the CDR3 is TGTGCCAGCAGCTTCGGGACGACGAAAGAGACCCAGTACTTC. The rearrangement joins TRBV7-6 to TRBJ2-5; D may match TRBD1 or TRBD2 (5 bases each). V was pared by 3 bases and J by 3 bases, with 11 bases between. Germline V gene data show CDR1 as SGHVS and CDR2 as FNYEAQ. The CDR3 contains 14 residues.

The chain uses TRBV18 and TRBJ2-3; D is unclear. Per the germline V gene, CDR1 is KGHSH and CDR2 is LQKENI. There are 15 residues in the CDR3. V was pared by 4 bases and J by 0 bases, with 11 bases between. The DNA for the CDR3 is TGTGCCAGCTCACGAACGCCAATAAGCACAGATACGCAGTATTTT. As protein: CASSRTPISTDTQYF.

This clone appeared a single time. The genes are TRBV10-3 and TRBJ2-7; 7 bases fit TRBD2. The CDR3 is made up of 13 amino acids. V gave up 7 bases and J gave up 2 bases; unmatched junction bases: 5. CDR1 ENHRY and CDR2 SYGVKD come from the germline V gene. CDR3 in DNA: TGTGCCATCACCCGGGAGGATCCCTACGAGCAGTACTTC. Its translation is CAITREDPYEQYF.

V and J are TRBV27 and TRBJ2-7, with a possible D match to TRBD2 (6 bases). CDR1 is MNHEY and CDR2 is SMNVEV in the germline V gene (reference sequence). The ends were cut back, 7 bases at V and 2 bases at J, with 9 bases in the middle. The CDR3 extends over 12 amino acids. CDR3 coding DNA: TGTGCCAGCAAAACGGGAGCCTACGAGCAGTACTTC. Residues: CASKTGAYEQYF.

Details on this clone: The same CDR3 arises from other DNA sequences in this sample as well. V and J are TRBV7-9 and TRBJ2-2; 12 nucleotides match TRBD2. This CDR3 spans 16 amino acids. Germline assignment: CDR1 SEHNR and CDR2 FQNEAQ (reference sequence). J lost 5 bases, V lost 5 bases, and 6 bases had no gene match. The DNA of the CDR3 is TGTGCCAGCAGCCCGACTAGCGGGAGAAATACCGGGGAGCTGTTTTTT. This encodes CASSPTSGRNTGELFF.

CDR3 DNA sequence: TGCAGCGACGAGACAGAGGGAGCTTTCTTT. This sequence encodes CSDETEGAFF. The genes are TRBV29-1 and TRBJ1-1; the D gene is possibly TRBD1 (5 bases). This CDR3 comprises 10 residues. Germline loops: CDR1 SQVTM, CDR2 ANQGSEA. V lost 7 bases and J lost 10, with 13 bases in between.